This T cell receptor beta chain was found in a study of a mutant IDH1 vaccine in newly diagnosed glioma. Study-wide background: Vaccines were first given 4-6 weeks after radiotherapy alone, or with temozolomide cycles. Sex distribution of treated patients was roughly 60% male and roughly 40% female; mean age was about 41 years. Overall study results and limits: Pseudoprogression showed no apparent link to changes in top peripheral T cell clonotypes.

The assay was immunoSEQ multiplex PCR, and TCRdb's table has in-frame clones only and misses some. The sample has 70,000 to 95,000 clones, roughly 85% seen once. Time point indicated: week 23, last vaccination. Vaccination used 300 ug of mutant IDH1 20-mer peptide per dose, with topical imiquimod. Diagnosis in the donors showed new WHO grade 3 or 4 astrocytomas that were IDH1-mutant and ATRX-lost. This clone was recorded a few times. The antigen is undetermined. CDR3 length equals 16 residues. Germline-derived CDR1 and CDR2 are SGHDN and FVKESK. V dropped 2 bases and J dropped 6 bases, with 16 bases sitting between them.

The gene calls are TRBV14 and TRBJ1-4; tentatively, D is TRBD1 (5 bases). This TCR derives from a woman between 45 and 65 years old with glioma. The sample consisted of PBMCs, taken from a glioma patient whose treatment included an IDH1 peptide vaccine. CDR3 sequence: CASSQLGRGLDEKLFF. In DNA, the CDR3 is TGTGCCAGCAGCCAACTGGGGAGGGGTTTGGATGAAAAACTGTTTTTT.